The source of this T cell receptor (beta chain) is a study of cytomegalovirus exposure and HLA in healthy donors. The CDR3 runs 14 residues. Unmatched junction bases numbered 4, after V lost 4 bases and J lost 9 bases. Germline V lookup: CDR1 LNHDA, CDR2 SQIVND (reference sequence). Comment on this clone: Its antigen is unknown.

The study ran its PCR with 60 Vbeta and 13 Jbeta primers. In the original processing: A later analysis counted 80 million or so unique TCR beta chains, some 10 million shared. The method was immunoSEQ multiplex PCR; TCRdb's version includes in-frame clones alone and lacks a portion of them. V and J calls and clone size come straight from that table; D and trimming were deduced from the DNA. This table holds fewer than 150,000 clones, around 80% found once. Findings and limits, study-wide: Within the data, a cluster of highly shared sequence variants was likely a sequencing artifact. A later analysis linked about 17,000 TCR beta sequences to HLA alleles at 0.05 false discovery rate.

The TCR sequence derives from a man between 40 and 49 years old in good health and CMV-seropositive. The sample comprised PBMCs. This sequence joins TRBV19 and TRBJ1-6; TRBD1 agrees at 9 bases. This CDR3 reads CASSRDRESSPLHF. CDR3 nucleotide sequence: TGTGCCAGTAGTAGGGACAGGGAGAGTTCACCCCTCCACTTT.